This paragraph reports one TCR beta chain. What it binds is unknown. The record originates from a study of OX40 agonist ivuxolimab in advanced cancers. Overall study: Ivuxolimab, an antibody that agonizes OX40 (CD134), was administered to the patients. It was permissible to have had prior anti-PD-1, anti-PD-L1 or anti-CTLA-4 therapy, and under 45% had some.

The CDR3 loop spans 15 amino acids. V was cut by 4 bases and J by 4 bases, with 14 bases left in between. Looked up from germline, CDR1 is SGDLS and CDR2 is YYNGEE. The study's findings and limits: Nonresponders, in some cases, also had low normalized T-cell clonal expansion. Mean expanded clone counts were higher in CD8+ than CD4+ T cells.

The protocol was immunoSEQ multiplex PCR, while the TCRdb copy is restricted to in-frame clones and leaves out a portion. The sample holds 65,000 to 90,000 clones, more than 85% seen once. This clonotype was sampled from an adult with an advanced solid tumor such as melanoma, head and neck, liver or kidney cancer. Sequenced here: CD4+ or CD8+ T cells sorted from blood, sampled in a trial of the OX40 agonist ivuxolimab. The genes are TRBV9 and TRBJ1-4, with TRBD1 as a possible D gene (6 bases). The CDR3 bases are TGTGCCAGCAGCCCCCGGGGGGCAATTAATGAAAAACTGTTTTTT. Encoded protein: CASSPRGAINEKLFF.